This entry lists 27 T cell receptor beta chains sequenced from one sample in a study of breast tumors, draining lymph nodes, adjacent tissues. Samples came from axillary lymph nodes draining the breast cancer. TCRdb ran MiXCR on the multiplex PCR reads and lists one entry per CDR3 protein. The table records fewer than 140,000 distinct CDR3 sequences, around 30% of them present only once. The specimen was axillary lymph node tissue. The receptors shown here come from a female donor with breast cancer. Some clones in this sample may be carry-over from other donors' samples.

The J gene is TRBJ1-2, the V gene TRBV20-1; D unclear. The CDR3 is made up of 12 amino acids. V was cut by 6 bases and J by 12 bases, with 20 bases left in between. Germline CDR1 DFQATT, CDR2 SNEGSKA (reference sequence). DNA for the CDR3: TGCAGTGCCAACGGACGGATCTCTGGAAACACCTTC. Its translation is CSANGRISGNTF.

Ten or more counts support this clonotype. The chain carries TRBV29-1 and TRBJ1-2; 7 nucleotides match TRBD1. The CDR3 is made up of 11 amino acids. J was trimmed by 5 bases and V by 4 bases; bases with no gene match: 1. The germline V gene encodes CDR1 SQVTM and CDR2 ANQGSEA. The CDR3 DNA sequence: TGCAGCGTTGCAGGGGGGTATGGCTACACCTTC. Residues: CSVAGGYGYTF.

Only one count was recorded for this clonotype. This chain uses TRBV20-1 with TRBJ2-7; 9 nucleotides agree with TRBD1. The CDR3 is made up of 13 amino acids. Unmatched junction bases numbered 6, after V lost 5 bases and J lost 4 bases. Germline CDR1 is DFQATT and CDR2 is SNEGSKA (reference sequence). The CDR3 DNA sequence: TGCAGTGCTTGGGGACAGGGAAATTACGAGCAGTACTTC. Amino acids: CSAWGQGNYEQYF.

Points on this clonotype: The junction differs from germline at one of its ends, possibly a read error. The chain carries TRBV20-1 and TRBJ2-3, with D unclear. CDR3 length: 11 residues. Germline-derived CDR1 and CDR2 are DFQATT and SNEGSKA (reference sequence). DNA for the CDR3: TGCAGTGCCCCCCTATTAGGTACGCAGTGCTTT. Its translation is CSAPLLGTQCF.

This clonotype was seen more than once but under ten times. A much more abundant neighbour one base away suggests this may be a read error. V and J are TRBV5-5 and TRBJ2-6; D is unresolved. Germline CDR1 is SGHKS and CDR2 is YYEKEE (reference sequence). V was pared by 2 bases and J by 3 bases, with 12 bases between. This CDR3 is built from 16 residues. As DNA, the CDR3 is TGTGCCAGCAGCTTACTAAGTGCGGTTGGGGCCAACGTCCTGACTTTC. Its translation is CASSLLSAVGANVLTF.

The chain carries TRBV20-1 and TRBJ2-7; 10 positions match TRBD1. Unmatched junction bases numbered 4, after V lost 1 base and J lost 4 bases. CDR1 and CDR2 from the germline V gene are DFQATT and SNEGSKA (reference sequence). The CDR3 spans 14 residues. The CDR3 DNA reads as TGCAGTGCTAGAGCTGGGACAGGGGCATACGAGCAGTACTTC. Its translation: CSARAGTGAYEQYF.

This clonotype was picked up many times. For the CDR3, the DNA is TGTGCCACCAGTGACCAGCTTTGGGGAGGCTACACCTTC. Protein product: CATSDQLWGGYTF. This chain joins TRBV24-1 and TRBJ1-2; D gene ambiguous. Trimming took off 4 bases at V and 8 bases at J, with 13 bases between the two ends. Per germline, CDR1 KGHDR and CDR2 SFDVKD. The CDR3 sequence is 13 residues long.

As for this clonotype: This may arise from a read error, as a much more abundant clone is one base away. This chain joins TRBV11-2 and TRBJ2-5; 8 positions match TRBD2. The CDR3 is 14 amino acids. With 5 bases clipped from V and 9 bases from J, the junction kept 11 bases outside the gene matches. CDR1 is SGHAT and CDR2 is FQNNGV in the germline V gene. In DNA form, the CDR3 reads TGTGCCAGCAGCCCCAGCGGGAGTGCCTCGGCCCAGTACTTC. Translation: CASSPSGSASAQYF.

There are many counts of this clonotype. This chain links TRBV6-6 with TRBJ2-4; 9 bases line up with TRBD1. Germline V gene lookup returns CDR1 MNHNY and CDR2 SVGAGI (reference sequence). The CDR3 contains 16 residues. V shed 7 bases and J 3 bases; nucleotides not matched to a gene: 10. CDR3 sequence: CASISQGASGKNIQYF. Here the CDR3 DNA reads TGTGCCAGCATTTCACAGGGGGCGAGTGGCAAAAACATTCAGTACTTC.

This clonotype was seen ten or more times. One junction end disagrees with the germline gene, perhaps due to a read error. The DNA of the CDR3 is TGCAGTGCTATGCCCACCGACTATGGCTCCACCTTC. This codes for CSAMPTDYGSTF. The chain links TRBV20-1 to TRBJ1-2; D uncertain. The germline V gene has CDR1 DFQATT and CDR2 SNEGSKA (reference sequence). The CDR3 runs to 12 residues.

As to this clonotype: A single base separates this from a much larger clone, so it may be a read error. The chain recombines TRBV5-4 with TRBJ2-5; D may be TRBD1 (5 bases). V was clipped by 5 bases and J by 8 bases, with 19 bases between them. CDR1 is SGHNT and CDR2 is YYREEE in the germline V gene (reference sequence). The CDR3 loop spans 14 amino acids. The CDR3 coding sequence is TGTGCCAGCAGTTCCCAGGGTTGGCGCGACACCCAGTACTTC. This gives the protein CASSSQGWRDTQYF. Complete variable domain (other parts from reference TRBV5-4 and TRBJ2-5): ETGVTQSPTHLIKTRGQQVTLRCSSQSGHNTVSWYQQALGQGPQFIFQYYREEENGRGNFPPRFSGLQFPNYSSELNVNALELDDSALYLCASSSQGWRDTQYFGPGTRLLVL.

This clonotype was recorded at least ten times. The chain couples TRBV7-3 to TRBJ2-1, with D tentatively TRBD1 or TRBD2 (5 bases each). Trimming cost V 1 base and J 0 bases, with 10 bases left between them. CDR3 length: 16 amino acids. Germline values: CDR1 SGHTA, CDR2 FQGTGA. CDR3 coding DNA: TGTGCCAGCAGCTTAAGTGGGACCACCTCCTACAATGAGCAGTTCTTC. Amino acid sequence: CASSLSGTTSYNEQFF.

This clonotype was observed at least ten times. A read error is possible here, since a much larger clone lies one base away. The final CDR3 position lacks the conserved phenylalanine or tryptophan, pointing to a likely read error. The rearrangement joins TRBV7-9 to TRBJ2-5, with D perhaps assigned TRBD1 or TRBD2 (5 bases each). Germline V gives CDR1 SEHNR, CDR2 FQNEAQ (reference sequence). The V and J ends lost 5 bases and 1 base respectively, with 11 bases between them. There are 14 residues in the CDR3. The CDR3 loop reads CASSIGAGQETQYL. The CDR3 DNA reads TGTGCCAGCAGCATCGGGGCAGGCCAAGAGACCCAGTACCTC.

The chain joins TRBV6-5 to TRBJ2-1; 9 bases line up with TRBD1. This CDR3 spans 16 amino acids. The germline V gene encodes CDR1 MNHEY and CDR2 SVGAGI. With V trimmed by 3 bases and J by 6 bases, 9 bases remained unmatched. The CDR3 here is CASSYGGTGIRNEQFF. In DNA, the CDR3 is TGTGCCAGCAGTTATGGGGGGACAGGGATACGCAATGAGCAGTTCTTC.

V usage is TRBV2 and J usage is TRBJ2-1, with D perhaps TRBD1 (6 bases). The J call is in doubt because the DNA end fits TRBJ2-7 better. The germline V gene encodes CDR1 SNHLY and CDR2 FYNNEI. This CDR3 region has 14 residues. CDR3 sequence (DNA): TGTGCCAGCCTCGCAGGGGTATCCGGCAATGAGCAGTACTTC. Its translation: CASLAGVSGNEQYF.

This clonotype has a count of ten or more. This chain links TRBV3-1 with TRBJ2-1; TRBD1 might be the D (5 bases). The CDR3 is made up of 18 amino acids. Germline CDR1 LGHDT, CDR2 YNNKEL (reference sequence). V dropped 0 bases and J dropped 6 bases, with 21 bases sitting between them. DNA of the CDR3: TGTGCCAGCAGCCAAGATCCCAAAGAGACAGCGCAGATCAATGAGCAGTTCTTC. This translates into CASSQDPKETAQINEQFF.

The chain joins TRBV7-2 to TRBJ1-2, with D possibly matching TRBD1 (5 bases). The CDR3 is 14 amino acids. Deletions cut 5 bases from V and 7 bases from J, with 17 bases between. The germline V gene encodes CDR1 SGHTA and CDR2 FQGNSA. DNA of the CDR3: TGTGCCAGCAGCCCATGGGACGGGACCTCTGGCTACACCTTC. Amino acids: CASSPWDGTSGYTF.

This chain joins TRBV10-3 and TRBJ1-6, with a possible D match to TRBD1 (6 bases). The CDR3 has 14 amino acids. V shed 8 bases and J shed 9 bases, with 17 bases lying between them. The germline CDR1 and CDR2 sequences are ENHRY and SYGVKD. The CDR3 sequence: CAIEAGGHISPLHF. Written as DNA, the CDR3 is TGTGCCATCGAGGCGGGGGGACACATTTCACCCCTCCACTTT.

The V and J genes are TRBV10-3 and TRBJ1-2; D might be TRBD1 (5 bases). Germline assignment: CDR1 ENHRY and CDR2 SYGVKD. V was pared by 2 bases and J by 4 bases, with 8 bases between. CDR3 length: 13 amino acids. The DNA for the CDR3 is TGTGCCATCAGTGAGACAGGATCCTATGGCTACACCTTC. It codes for CAISETGSYGYTF.

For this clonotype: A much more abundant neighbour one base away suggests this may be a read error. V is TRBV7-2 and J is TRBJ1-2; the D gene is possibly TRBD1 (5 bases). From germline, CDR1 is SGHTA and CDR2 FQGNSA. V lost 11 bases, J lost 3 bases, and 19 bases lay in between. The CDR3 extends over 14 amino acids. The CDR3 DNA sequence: TGTGCCGGCAACTTAGTAAGGGACGACTATGGCTACACCTTC. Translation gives CAGNLVRDDYGYTF.

The CDR3 bases are TGTGCCAGCAGCTTGATAAGGGGTACGCAGTATTTT. It codes for CASSLIRGTQYF. The chain combines TRBV11-2 with TRBJ2-3; D is perhaps TRBD1 (5 bases). Deletions cut 3 bases from V and 8 bases from J, with 9 bases between. The CDR3 covers 12 residues. CDR1 is SGHAT and CDR2 is FQNNGV in the germline V gene.

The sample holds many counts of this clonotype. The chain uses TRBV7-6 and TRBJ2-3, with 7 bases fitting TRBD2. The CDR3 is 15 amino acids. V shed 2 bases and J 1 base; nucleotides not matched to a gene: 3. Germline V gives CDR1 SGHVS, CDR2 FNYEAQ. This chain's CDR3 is CASSLKAGGTDTQYF. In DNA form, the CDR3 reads TGTGCCAGCAGCTTAAAGGCGGGGGGCACAGATACGCAGTATTTT.

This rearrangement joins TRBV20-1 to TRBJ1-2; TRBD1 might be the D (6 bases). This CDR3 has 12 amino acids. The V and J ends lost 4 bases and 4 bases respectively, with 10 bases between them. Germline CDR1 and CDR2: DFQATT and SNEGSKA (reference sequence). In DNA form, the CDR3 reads TGCAGTGCTACCCGGACAGTCTATGGCTACACCTTC. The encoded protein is CSATRTVYGYTF.

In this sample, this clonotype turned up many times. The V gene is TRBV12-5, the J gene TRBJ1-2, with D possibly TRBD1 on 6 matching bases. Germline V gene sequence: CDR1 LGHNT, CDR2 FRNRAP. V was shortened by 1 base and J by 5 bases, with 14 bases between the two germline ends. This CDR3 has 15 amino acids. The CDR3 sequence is CASGLDPGQLYGYTF. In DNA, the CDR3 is TGTGCTAGTGGTTTGGACCCTGGACAGCTTTATGGCTACACCTTC.

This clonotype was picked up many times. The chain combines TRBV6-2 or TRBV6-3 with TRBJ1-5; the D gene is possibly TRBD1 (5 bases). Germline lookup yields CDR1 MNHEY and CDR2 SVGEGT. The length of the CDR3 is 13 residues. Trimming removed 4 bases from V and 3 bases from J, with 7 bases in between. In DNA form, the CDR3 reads TGTGCCAGCAGTTGGGACTACAATCAGCCCCAGCATTTT. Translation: CASSWDYNQPQHF.

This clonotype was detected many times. In nucleotides, the CDR3 is TGTGCCAGCAGTTACTCTAGACAGGCTTACTTATATGGCTACACCTTC. It codes for CASSYSRQAYLYGYTF. The V call is TRBV6-5, the J call TRBJ1-2; possible D gene TRBD1, 6 bases. Germline V lookup: CDR1 MNHEY, CDR2 SVGAGI. With 0 bases removed from V and 5 bases from J, the gap between germline ends came to 16 bases. The CDR3 has 16 residues.

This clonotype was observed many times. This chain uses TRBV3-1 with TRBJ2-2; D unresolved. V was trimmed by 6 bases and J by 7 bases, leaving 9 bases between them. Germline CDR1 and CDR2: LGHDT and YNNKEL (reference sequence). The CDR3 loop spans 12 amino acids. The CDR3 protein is CASSRVNGELFF. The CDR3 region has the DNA TGTGCCAGCAGTCGGGTGAACGGGGAGCTGTTTTTT.